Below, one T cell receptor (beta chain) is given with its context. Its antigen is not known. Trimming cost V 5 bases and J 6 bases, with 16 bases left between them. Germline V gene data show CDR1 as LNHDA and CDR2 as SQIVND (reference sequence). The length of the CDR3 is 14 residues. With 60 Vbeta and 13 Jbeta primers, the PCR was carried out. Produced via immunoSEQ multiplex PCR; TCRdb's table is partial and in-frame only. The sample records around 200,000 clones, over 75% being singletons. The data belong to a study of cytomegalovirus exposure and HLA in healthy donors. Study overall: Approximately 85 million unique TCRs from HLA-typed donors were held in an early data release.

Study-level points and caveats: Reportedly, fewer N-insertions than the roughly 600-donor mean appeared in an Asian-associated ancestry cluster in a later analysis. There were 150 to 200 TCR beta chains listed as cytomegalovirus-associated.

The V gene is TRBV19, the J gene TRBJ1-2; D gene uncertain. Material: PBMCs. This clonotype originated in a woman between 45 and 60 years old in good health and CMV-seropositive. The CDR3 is CASSPTAAADGYTF. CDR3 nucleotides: TGTGCCAGTAGTCCAACCGCGGCAGCCGATGGCTACACCTTC.